Below are 2 T cell receptor beta chains sequenced from a single sample in a study of OX40 agonist ivuxolimab in advanced cancers. Sequencing used immunoSEQ multiplex PCR; TCRdb keeps in-frame clones, though not all of them. The table includes roughly 32,000 clones, roughly 89% detected once. The sample here was CD4+ or CD8+ T cells sorted from blood, taken in a trial of the OX40 agonist ivuxolimab. All receptors come from an adult with an advanced solid tumor such as melanoma, head and neck, liver or kidney cancer.

The V call is TRBV5-6, the J call TRBJ2-5; TRBD2 agrees at 7 bases. Germline V gene sequence: CDR1 SGHDT, CDR2 YYEEEE. J lost 0 bases, V lost 4 bases, and 6 bases had no gene match. The CDR3 consists of 15 residues. CDR3 nucleotides: TGTGCCAGCAGCCCGGTAGCGGGTTACCAAGAGACCCAGTACTTC. It specifies CASSPVAGYQETQYF.

With regard to this clone: A junction boundary mismatches the germline segment, possibly from a read error. The J gene is TRBJ1-1, the V gene TRBV9, with a weak D call TRBD1 (5 bases). CDR1 SGDLS and CDR2 YYNGEE come from the germline V gene. The CDR3 runs 12 residues. DNA for the CDR3: TGTGCCAGCAGCGAGGGGAGTGGAGGGGTAACCTTT. As protein: CASSEGSGGVTF. Based on the CDR3 plus reference TRBV9 and TRBJ1-1, the full variable domain is DSGVTQTPKHLITATGQRVTLRCSPRSGDLSVYWYQQSLDQGLQFLIQYYNGEERAKGNILERFSAQQFPDLHSELNLSSLELGDSALYFCASSEGSGGVTFGQGTRLTVV.